This T cell receptor (beta chain) was documented in a study of blood T cells in healthy people across ages. This clonotype has a handful of counts. Its antigen remains unidentified. Combining a sample-barcoded 5' primer with a J-beta primer mix, a second PCR ran for about 6 to 11 cycles. TCRdb ran MiXCR on the 5' RACE reads and lists one entry per CDR3 protein. In the table there are some 850,000 distinct CDR3 sequences, around a quarter of which are singletons. Germline-derived CDR1 and CDR2 are KGHDR and SFDVKD. V lost 4 bases, J lost 4 bases, and 3 bases stayed unmatched. The CDR3 is 14 residues long. General study results and limits: Roughly linear age-related decline in beta diversity appeared, significant by age approximately 43. Among long-lived donors, naive CD4+ cells were more numerous and diversity higher than in aged donors.

The same specimen was also included in a second study, on T cells of mothers and their children. From that paper: Researchers found no T cell clones that were persistent and microchimeric.

The TCR was taken from a boy aged 10-17 years in good health. The sequenced material came from blood. The chain has TRBV24-1 and TRBJ2-5; TRBD1 matches 9 bases. The CDR3 loop reads CATSDPGQGETQYF. The CDR3, as DNA: TGTGCCACCAGTGACCCGGGACAGGGAGAGACCCAGTACTTC.